This TCR beta chain was obtained from a study of beta chain features in type 1 diabetes. Study-level background: Sorted cells from all samples, numbering fewer than 120,000,000, were examined. General observations from the study: Researchers reported that naive, central memory and Treg TCRB repertoires appeared more similar in patients than in healthy donors.

The CDR3 length is 14 residues. Germline V gene sequence: CDR1 MRHNA, CDR2 SNTAGT. The ends were cut back, 3 bases at V and 5 bases at J, with 14 bases in the middle. Only one heparinised blood draw was taken per donor, and its volume averaged around 120 mL. This clone was counted only a few times. Its specificity is not known. Reverse transcribing all isolated RNA meant expressed TCRB transcripts were sequenced. Using immunoSEQ multiplex PCR, the repertoire was profiled, and TCRdb retains in-frame clones only, with some absent. The table shows 970,000 or so clones, with roughly a sixth occurring only once.

The TCR sequence derives from a woman between 18 and 30 years old in good health. This chain connects TRBV6-4 to TRBJ2-7; TRBD2 is a possible D gene (6 bases). The material sequenced was naive CD4+ T cells from blood. The CDR3 loop is CASSELGGFDEQYF. CDR3 nucleotide sequence: TGTGCCAGCAGTGAATTGGGGGGATTTGACGAGCAGTACTTC.